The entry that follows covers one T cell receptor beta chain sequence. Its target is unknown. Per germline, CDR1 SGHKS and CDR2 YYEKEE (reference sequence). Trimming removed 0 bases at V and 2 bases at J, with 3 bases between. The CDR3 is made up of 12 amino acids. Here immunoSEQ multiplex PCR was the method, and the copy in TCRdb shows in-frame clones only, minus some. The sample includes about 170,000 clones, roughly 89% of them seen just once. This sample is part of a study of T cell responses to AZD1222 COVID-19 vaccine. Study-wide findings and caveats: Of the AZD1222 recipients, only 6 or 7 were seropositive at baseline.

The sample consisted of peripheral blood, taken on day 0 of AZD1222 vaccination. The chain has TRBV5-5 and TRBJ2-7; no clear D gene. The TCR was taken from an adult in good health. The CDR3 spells CASSLVTYEQYF. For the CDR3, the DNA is TGTGCCAGCAGCTTGGTTACCTACGAGCAGTACTTC. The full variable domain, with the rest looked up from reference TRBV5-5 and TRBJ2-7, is DAGVTQSPTHLIKTRGQQVTLRCSPISGHKSVSWYQQVLGQGPQFIFQYYEKEERGRGNFPDRFSARQFPNYSSELNVNALLLGDSALYLCASSLVTYEQYFGPGTRLTVT.